Below are 2 T cell receptor beta chains sequenced from a single sample in a study of identifying expanded T cells in peripheral blood. The data were produced by immunoSEQ multiplex PCR, yet TCRdb's version contains in-frame clones alone and is incomplete. The table records under 150,000 clones, approximately 86% of them present only once. The specimen sequenced was blood. The receptors stem from a person aged 18-70 years in good health.

This clone was counted only a few times. V gene TRBV9 combines with J gene TRBJ2-7; TRBD1 agrees at 8 bases. The CDR3 consists of 17 residues. With V trimmed by 3 bases and J by 2 bases, 13 bases remained unmatched. The germline gives CDR1 SGDLS, CDR2 YYNGEE. The CDR3, as DNA: TGTGCCAGCAGCGCCTCAGCTTCCTTACAGGGGGCCTACGAGCAGTACTTC. It yields the protein CASSASASLQGAYEQYF.

The V and J genes are TRBV6-8 and TRBJ2-7; D gene ambiguous. This CDR3 is 15 amino acids long. Per the germline V gene, CDR1 is MNHGY and CDR2 is SAAAGT. V shed 7 bases and J shed 2 bases, with 18 bases lying between them. This CDR3 is CASIPGVYEAYEQYF. The CDR3 region has the DNA TGTGCCAGCATACCTGGCGTATACGAGGCCTACGAGCAGTACTTC.